This T cell receptor (beta chain) appears in the sequencing data of a study of cytomegalovirus exposure and HLA in healthy donors. Broader study findings: Sequencing probably produced one cluster of sequence variants that were highly shared. A list of roughly 160 TCR beta chains associated with cytomegalovirus was given.

The CDR3 length is 15 residues. The V gene end was trimmed by 10 bases and the J gene end by 1 base; junction bases not matched to a gene: 7. In germline, CDR1 is LNHDA, CDR2 SQIVND (reference sequence). Use of 60 Vbeta and 13 Jbeta primers characterized the PCR. The repertoire was sequenced with immunoSEQ multiplex PCR; TCRdb's copy has only in-frame clones and lacks some. The sample lists more than 150,000 clones, 70% to 80% occurring once. Worth noting for this clone: Its antigen is as yet unknown.

The genes are TRBV19 and TRBJ2-2; 9 bases line up with TRBD2. The sequencing sample was made of PBMCs. The origin of this receptor is a man between 18 and 29 years old in good health and CMV-seronegative. The CDR3 bases are TGTGCCACCTTACCAGCGGGAGGGAACACCGGGGAGCTGTTTTTT. This translates into CATLPAGGNTGELFF.